This T cell receptor (beta chain) is from a study of blood T cell repertoires in COVID-19. Across the whole study: Sources were T cells, B-cell-depleted T cells, or PBMCs; the material itself was cDNA or gDNA.

Sequencing used immunoSEQ multiplex PCR; TCRdb keeps in-frame clones, though not all of them. The sample holds around 310,000 clones, around 92% seen once. The CDR3 totals 14 residues. V shed 0 bases and J shed 6 bases, with 9 bases lying between them. The germline V gene has CDR1 LNHNV and CDR2 YYDKDF (reference sequence). The participants were between about 18 and 90 years old and came from some 23 US areas. Participant reports of clinical history set cohort assignment. Two negative PCRs, clearance, or symptom resolution were required of recovered Cohort 3 donors. Input material: PBMCs or T cells enriched from blood (not recorded which). This chain uses TRBV15 with TRBJ1-5; D gene uncertain. The sequence was obtained from a woman aged 25 to 45 who had recovered from COVID-19. CDR3 DNA: TGTGCCACCAGCAGAGATCGAGTCCCTCAGCCCCAGCATTTT. It encodes CATSRDRVPQPQHF.